This TCR beta chain derives from a study of patients and donors after allogeneic stem cell transplantation. The CDR3 runs 13 residues. V gave up 1 base and J gave up 5 bases, with 9 bases separating them. The germline CDR1 and CDR2 sequences are SGHRS and YFSETQ. TCRdb reprocessed the RT-PCR reads with MiXCR, giving one entry per CDR3 protein. The repertoire holds 150,000 to 250,000 distinct CDR3 sequences, with 41% as singletons. The chain employs TRBV5-1 and TRBJ1-2; D is possibly TRBD1 (6 bases). The TCR was taken from a human donor who was either an allogeneic HSCT recipient or a stem cell or donor lymphocyte infusion donor (not recorded which). It is not recorded whose cells these are; they may come from a transplant donor. The sample comprised blood, either unsorted or a sorted T cell fraction (not recorded which). CDR3 sequence: CASSLYRDYGYTF. The CDR3 region has the DNA TGCGCCAGCAGCTTGTACAGGGATTATGGCTACACCTTC.